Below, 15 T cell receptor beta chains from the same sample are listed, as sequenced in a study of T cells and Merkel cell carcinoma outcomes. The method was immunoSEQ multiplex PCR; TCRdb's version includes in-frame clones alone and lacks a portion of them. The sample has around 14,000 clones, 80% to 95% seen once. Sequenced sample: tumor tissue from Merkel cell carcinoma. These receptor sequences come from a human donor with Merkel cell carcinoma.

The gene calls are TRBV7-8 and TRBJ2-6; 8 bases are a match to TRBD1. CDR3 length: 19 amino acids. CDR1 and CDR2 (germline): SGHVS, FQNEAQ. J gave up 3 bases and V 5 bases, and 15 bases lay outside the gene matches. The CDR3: CASSQFSLRGLYGANVLTF. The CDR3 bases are TGTGCCAGCAGCCAATTTTCCCTCAGGGGGCTTTATGGGGCCAACGTCCTGACTTTC.

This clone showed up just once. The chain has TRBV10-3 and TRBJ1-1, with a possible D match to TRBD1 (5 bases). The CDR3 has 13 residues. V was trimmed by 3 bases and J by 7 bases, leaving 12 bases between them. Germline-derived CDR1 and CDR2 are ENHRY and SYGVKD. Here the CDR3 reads CAISDGGTIEAFF. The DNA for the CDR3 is TGTGCCATCAGTGATGGAGGGACGATTGAAGCTTTCTTT.

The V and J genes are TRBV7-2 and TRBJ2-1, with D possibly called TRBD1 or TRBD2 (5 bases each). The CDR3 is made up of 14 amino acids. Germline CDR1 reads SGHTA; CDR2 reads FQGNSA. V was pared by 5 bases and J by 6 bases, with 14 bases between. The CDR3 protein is CASSPGTQSNEQFF. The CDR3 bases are TGTGCCAGCAGCCCTGGGACCCAAAGCAATGAGCAGTTCTTC.

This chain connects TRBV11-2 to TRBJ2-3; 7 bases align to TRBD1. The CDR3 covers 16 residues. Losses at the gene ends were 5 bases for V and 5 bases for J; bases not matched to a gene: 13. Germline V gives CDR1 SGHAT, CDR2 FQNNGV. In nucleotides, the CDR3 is TGTGCCAGCAGCCCGCGGACAGGCCACGAGAAAGATACGCAGTATTTT. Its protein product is CASSPRTGHEKDTQYF.

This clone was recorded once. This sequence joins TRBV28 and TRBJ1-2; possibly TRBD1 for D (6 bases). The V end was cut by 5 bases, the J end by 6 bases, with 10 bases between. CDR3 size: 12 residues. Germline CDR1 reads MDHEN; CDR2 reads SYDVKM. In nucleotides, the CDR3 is TGTGCCAGCAGTAAAGGGGGAAATGGCTACACCTTC. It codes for CASSKGGNGYTF.

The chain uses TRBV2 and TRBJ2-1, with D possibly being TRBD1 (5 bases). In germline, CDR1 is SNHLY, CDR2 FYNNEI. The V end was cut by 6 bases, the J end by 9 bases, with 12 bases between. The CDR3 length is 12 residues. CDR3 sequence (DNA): TGTGCCAGCAGAAGGGGTAGTCGTGAGCAGTTCTTC. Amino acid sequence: CASRRGSREQFF.

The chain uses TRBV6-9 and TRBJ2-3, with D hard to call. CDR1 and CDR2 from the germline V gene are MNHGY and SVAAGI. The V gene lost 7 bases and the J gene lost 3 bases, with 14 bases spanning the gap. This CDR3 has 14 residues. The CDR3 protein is CASKTGYWTDTQYF. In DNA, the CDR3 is TGTGCCAGCAAGACCGGGTATTGGACAGATACGCAGTATTTT.

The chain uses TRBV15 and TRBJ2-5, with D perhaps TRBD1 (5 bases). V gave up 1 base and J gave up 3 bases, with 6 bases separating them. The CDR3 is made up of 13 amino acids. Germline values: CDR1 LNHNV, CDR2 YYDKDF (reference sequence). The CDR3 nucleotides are TGTGCCACCAGCAGAGGCAGGGAAGAGACCCAGTACTTC. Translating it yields CATSRGREETQYF.

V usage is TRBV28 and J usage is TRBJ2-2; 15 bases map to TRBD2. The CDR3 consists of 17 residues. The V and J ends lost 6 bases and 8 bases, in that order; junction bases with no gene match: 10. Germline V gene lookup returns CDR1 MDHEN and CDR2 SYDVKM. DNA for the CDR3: TGTGCCAGCAGCTATGGGGGACTAGCGGGAGGACCGGGGGAGCTGTTTTTT. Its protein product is CASSYGGLAGGPGELFF.

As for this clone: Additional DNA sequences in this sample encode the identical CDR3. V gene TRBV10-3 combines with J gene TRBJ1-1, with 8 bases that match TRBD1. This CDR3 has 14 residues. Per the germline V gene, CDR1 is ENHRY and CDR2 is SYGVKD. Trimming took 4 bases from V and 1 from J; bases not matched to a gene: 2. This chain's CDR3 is CAISGTGRNTEAFF. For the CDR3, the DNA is TGTGCCATCAGTGGGACAGGGCGGAACACTGAAGCTTTCTTT.

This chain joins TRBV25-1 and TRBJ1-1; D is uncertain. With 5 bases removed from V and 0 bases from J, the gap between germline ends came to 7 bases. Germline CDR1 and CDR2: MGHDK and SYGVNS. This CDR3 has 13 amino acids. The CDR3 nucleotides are TGTGCCAGCAGTCTACGGATGAACACTGAAGCTTTCTTT. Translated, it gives CASSLRMNTEAFF.

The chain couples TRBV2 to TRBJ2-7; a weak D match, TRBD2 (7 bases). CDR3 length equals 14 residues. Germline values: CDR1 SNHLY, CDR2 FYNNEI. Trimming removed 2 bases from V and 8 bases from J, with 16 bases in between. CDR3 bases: TGTGCCAGCAGTGAATCCGCAACAGGGACTAAGCAGTACTTC. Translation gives CASSESATGTKQYF.

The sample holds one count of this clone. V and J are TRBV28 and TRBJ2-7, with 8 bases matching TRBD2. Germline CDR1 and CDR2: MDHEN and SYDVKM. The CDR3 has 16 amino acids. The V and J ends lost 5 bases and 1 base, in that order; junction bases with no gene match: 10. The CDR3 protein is CASSPPGGRLSYEQYF. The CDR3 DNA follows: TGTGCCAGCAGTCCCCCGGGGGGGCGTCTGTCCTACGAGCAGTACTTC.

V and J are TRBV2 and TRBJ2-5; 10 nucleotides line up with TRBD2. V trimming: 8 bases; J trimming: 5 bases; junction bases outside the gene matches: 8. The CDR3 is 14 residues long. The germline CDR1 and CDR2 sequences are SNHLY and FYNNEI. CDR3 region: CASGAGGYGETQYF. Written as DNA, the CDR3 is TGTGCCAGCGGAGCGGGGGGGTACGGTGAGACCCAGTACTTC. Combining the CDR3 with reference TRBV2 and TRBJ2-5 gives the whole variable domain EPEVTQTPSHQVTQMGQEVILRCVPISNHLYFYWYRQILGQKVEFLVSFYNNEISEKSEIFDDQFSVERPDGSNFTLKIRSTKLEDSAMYFCASGAGGYGETQYFGPGTRLLVL.

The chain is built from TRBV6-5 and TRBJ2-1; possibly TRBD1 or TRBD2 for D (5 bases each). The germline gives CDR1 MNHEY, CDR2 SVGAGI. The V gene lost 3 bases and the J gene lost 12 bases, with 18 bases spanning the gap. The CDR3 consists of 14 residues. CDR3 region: CASSYGWGKDRQFF. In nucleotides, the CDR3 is TGTGCCAGCAGTTATGGGTGGGGGAAAGATAGGCAGTTCTTC.